This T cell receptor beta chain was documented in a study of T cell clonotyping in hematopoietic cell transplantation. Study-level background: Recipient samples before transplant were obtained post-cytoreduction.

Notes on the study in general: Broader posttransplant TCR repertoire diversity was predicted by graft donor and pretransplant recipient Inverse Simpson Index values. Few recipient clonotypes overlapped donors; over 95% were de novo at given depth.

Produced via immunoSEQ multiplex PCR; TCRdb's table is partial and in-frame only. The data contain approximately 50,000 clones, 70% to 90% of them singletons. Trimming removed 1 base from V and 4 bases from J, with 8 bases in between. Germline lookup yields CDR1 SGHDT and CDR2 YYEEEE. This CDR3 has 13 amino acids. Regarding time point: recipient sample about 28 days before transplant, after cytoreduction. Recipients were bled about 28 days pretransplant and at posttransplant days 30, 100, 180. With respect to this clone: Its matching antigen is unknown.

The V call is TRBV5-6, the J call TRBJ1-1; tentative D call: TRBD1 (6 bases). This sequence was found in a man between 60 and 70 years old with biphenotypic leukemia. Some clones in this sample may be carry-over from other donors' samples. The sample here was peripheral blood mononuclear cells, taken before stem cell transplant. This CDR3 reads CASSLRGATEAFF. In DNA form, the CDR3 reads TGTGCCAGCAGCTTGCGGGGGGCCACTGAAGCTTTCTTT.